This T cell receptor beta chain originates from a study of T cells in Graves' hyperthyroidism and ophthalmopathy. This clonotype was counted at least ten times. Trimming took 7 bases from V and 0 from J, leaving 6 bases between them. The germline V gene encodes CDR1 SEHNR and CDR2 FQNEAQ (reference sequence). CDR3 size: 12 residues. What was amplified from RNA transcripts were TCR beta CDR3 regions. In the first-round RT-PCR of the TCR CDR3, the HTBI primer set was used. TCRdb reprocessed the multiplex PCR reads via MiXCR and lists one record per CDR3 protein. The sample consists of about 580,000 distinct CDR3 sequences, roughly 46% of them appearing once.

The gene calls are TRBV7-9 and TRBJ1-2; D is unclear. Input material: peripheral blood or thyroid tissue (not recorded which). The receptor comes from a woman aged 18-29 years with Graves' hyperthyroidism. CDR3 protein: CASTQTNYGYTF. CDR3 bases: TGTGCCAGCACCCAAACTAACTATGGCTACACCTTC.